The clone carrying this T cell receptor beta chain was detected a few times. The data are from a study of blood T cell repertoires in COVID-19. The data were produced by immunoSEQ multiplex PCR, yet TCRdb's version contains in-frame clones alone and is incomplete. The sample contains about 180,000 clones, over 75% of which appear only once. The sequence was collected from a woman aged 80 or over with acute or convalescent COVID-19. Input material: peripheral blood.

The CDR3 region is CASSPRWGESYEKLFF. In DNA form, the CDR3 reads TGTGCCAGCTCACCACGGTGGGGGGAAAGTTATGAAAAACTGTTTTTT. The chain carries TRBV18 and TRBJ1-4, with TRBD1 as a possible D gene (5 bases). There are 16 residues in the CDR3. Trimming took 1 base from V and 6 from J, leaving 15 bases between them. Germline V gives CDR1 KGHSH, CDR2 LQKENI. Supplemented by reference TRBV18 and TRBJ1-4, the full variable domain reads NAGVMQNPRHLVRRRGQEARLRCSPMKGHSHVYWYRQLPEEGLKFMVYLQKENIIDESGMPKERFSAEFPKEGPSILRIQQVVRGDSAAYFCASSPRWGESYEKLFFGSGTQLSVL.